Listed here are 31 T cell receptor beta chains from one sample, sequenced in a study of CD8 T cells in Susac syndrome. The authors reverse transcribed roughly 0.5 to 1 ug RNA with random hexamers. One entry per CDR3 protein, called by TCRdb with MiXCR from the immunoSEQ multiplex PCR reads. Of hundreds of thousands of distinct CDR3 sequences in the sample, around 85% were seen once. Sequencing was carried out using CD8+ T cells from PBMCs. These TCRs come from a human donor with multiple sclerosis.

This chain joins TRBV9 and TRBJ1-5; D unclear. The V end was cut by 0 bases, the J end by 9 bases, with 10 bases between. This CDR3 is 13 amino acids long. CDR1 and CDR2 from the germline V gene are SGDLS and YYNGEE. CDR3 nucleotides: TGTGCCAGCAGCGTAGTGAGCGGTGGGCCCCAGCATTTT. This sequence encodes CASSVVSGGPQHF.

V is TRBV7-8 and J is TRBJ2-3, with D unresolved. Germline V gene sequence: CDR1 SGHVS, CDR2 FQNEAQ. CDR3 size: 12 residues. The germline V and J ends were trimmed by 2 bases and 5 bases, with 5 bases remaining between them. Here the CDR3 reads CASSLIQDTQYF. CDR3 DNA sequence: TGTGCCAGCAGCTTAATACAAGATACGCAGTATTTT. Looking up the rest from reference TRBV7-8 and TRBJ2-3 gives the full variable domain: GAGVSQSPRYKVAKRGQDVALRCDPISGHVSLFWYQQALGQGPEFLTYFQNEAQLDKSGLPSDRFFAERPEGSVSTLKIQRTQQEDSAVYLCASSLIQDTQYFGPGTRLTVL.

This chain uses TRBV29-1 with TRBJ2-7; 7 positions agree with TRBD1. Germline trimming cut 7 bases from V and 6 bases from J; bases unmatched to any gene: 18. The CDR3 runs to 15 residues. The germline gives CDR1 SQVTM, CDR2 ANQGSEA. The CDR3 region is CSARDRDRGDREQYF. The CDR3 region has the DNA TGCAGCGCTCGAGACCGGGACAGAGGCGACCGCGAGCAGTACTTC.

J is TRBJ2-7 and V is TRBV13, with D uncertain. CDR1 and CDR2 (germline): PRHDT, FYEKMQ (reference sequence). There are 12 residues in the CDR3. Trimming removed 6 bases at V and 5 bases at J, with 11 bases between. CDR3 protein: CASSSRVDEQYF. The CDR3 bases are TGTGCCAGCAGTTCTCGTGTGGACGAGCAGTACTTC.

The chain joins TRBV27 to TRBJ1-3, with D uncertain. The CDR3 runs to 14 residues. Trimming shortened V by 3 bases and J by 1 base, and 7 bases separated the two germline ends. Germline assignment: CDR1 MNHEY and CDR2 SMNVEV (reference sequence). This CDR3 reads CASSFGGSGNTIYF. The CDR3 DNA follows: TGTGCCAGCAGTTTTGGTGGTTCTGGAAACACCATATATTTT.

This clonotype showed up just once. V is TRBV20-1 and J is TRBJ2-1, with 10 nucleotides matching TRBD2. CDR3 length: 15 residues. The junction had 1 base not matched to a gene; V was cut back by 2 bases and J by 0 bases. Germline V gives CDR1 DFQATT, CDR2 SNEGSKA (reference sequence). The CDR3 nucleotides read TGCAGTGCTAGAACTAGCGGGATCTCCTACAATGAGCAGTTCTTC. Its protein product is CSARTSGISYNEQFF.

The chain has TRBV5-1 and TRBJ2-1, with D maybe TRBD2 (6 bases). V was pared by 3 bases and J by 7 bases, with 14 bases between. The CDR3 covers 14 residues. CDR1 SGHRS and CDR2 YFSETQ come from the germline V gene. Here the CDR3 DNA reads TGCGCCAGCAGCTCCGGGACTCAAGAGAATGAGCAGTTCTTC. Its translation: CASSSGTQENEQFF. Based on the CDR3 plus reference TRBV5-1 and TRBJ2-1, the full variable domain is KAGVTQTPRYLIKTRGQQVTLSCSPISGHRSVSWYQQTPGQGLQFLFEYFSETQRNKGNFPGRFSGRQFSNSRSEMNVSTLELGDSALYLCASSSGTQENEQFFGPGTRLTVL.

This clonotype was picked up a small number of times. CDR3 DNA: TGTGCCAGCACTGCATCAGGAGGGTACGAGCAGTACTTC. It codes for CASTASGGYEQYF. The V and J genes are TRBV6-5 and TRBJ2-7, with D possibly being TRBD2 (6 bases). The CDR3 runs to 13 residues. Germline values: CDR1 MNHEY, CDR2 SVGAGI. Trimming removed 7 bases from V and 4 bases from J, with 14 bases in between.

The chain carries TRBV4-1 and TRBJ2-3, with unresolved D. V lost 0 bases and J 1 base, leaving 8 bases between the germline ends. Germline CDR1 reads MGHRA; CDR2 reads YSYEKL. The CDR3 length is 15 residues. CDR3 sequence: CASSQEAARTDTQYF. Written as DNA, the CDR3 is TGCGCCAGCAGCCAAGAGGCGGCTCGCACAGATACGCAGTATTTT.

The CDR3: CASSLRGGGGLYEQFF. CDR3 in DNA: TGTGCCAGCAGCCTGAGAGGCGGGGGAGGACTTTATGAGCAGTTCTTC. The rearrangement joins TRBV5-4 to TRBJ2-1; TRBD2 agrees at 7 bases. The CDR3 extends over 16 amino acids. Germline V gene lookup returns CDR1 SGHNT and CDR2 YYREEE (reference sequence). V was clipped by 4 bases and J by 8 bases; unmatched bases: 15.

The chain is built from TRBV2 and TRBJ2-1, with 8 bases aligning to TRBD1. The CDR3 covers 16 residues. The ends lost 6 bases at V and 2 bases at J; junction bases unmatched: 9. Germline values: CDR1 SNHLY, CDR2 FYNNEI. The chain's CDR3 is CASSPFGQGPYNEQFF. CDR3 bases: TGTGCCAGCAGCCCTTTCGGACAGGGCCCCTACAATGAGCAGTTCTTC.

In its sample, this clonotype was seen a few times. The chain joins TRBV27 to TRBJ2-2, with TRBD2 identical over 9 bases. CDR3 size: 16 residues. In germline, CDR1 is MNHEY, CDR2 SMNVEV (reference sequence). The junction had 10 bases not matched to a gene; V was cut back by 6 bases and J by 5 bases. The CDR3 DNA follows: TGTGCCAGCAGCCTCGGGGTAGCGGGGGTAACCGGGGAGCTGTTTTTT. Translating gives CASSLGVAGVTGELFF.

CDR3 region: CSAGPIRLTQYF. The CDR3 DNA follows: TGCAGCGCTGGCCCTATACGCCTGACCCAGTACTTC. The rearrangement uses TRBV29-1 and TRBJ2-5, with D hard to call. Germline CDR1 reads SQVTM; CDR2 reads ANQGSEA. This CDR3 is 12 amino acids long. V was shortened by 7 bases and J by 7 bases, with 16 bases between the two germline ends. The variable domain in full, completed from reference TRBV29-1 and TRBJ2-5, reads SAVISQKPSRDICQRGTSLTIQCQVDSQVTMMFWYRQQPGQSLTLIATANQGSEATYESGFVIDKFPISRPNLTFSTLTVSNMSPEDSSIYLCSAGPIRLTQYFGPGTRLLVL.

The gene calls are TRBV11-2 and TRBJ2-1; maybe TRBD1 (6 bases). Trimming pared 1 base from V and 13 bases from J, leaving 17 bases between. The CDR3 contains 14 residues. Germline assignment: CDR1 SGHAT and CDR2 FQNNGV. The CDR3 spells CASSLGSVATGQFF. CDR3 bases: TGTGCCAGCAGCTTAGGATCGGTTGCGACAGGACAGTTCTTC.

V and J are TRBV10-1 and TRBJ2-4; D is undetermined. V dropped 6 bases and J dropped 0 bases, with 15 bases sitting between them. CDR1 and CDR2 from the germline V gene are WNHNN and SYGVQD (reference sequence). This CDR3 is 16 amino acids long. CDR3 region: CASSEDQELAKNIQYF. CDR3 DNA: TGCGCCAGCAGCGAGGATCAGGAGCTAGCCAAAAACATTCAGTACTTC.

The chain combines TRBV20-1 with TRBJ2-3, with a tentative D call TRBD2 (6 bases). Germline CDR1 reads DFQATT; CDR2 reads SNEGSKA (reference sequence). Trimming removed 3 bases from V and 4 bases from J, with 14 bases in between. The CDR3 contains 14 residues. The CDR3 DNA sequence: TGCAGTGCTAGGTCCCGGGAGAGGTCAGATACGCAGTATTTT. This encodes CSARSRERSDTQYF.

The V and J genes are TRBV27 and TRBJ2-3; D is ambiguous. Germline-derived CDR1 and CDR2 are MNHEY and SMNVEV (reference sequence). The CDR3 extends over 13 amino acids. Trimming left V 5 bases short and J 6 bases short, with 12 bases between. The CDR3 region has the DNA TGTGCCAGCAGTCCATCTAGAATGGATACGCAGTATTTT. As protein: CASSPSRMDTQYF.

In nucleotides, the CDR3 is TGTGCCAGCAGCCATGCCGCGGAGACAGGGGGCCTCGAGCAGTACTTC. Encoded protein: CASSHAAETGGLEQYF. The V and J genes are TRBV11-1 and TRBJ2-7; 10 bases match TRBD1. The length of the CDR3 is 16 residues. The ends lost 5 bases at V and 6 bases at J; junction bases unmatched: 13. Germline CDR1 and CDR2: SGHAT and FQDESV (reference sequence).

This sequence joins TRBV18 and TRBJ2-1; TRBD2 matches 9 bases. From germline, CDR1 is KGHSH and CDR2 LQKENI. Trimming at V came to 2 bases and at J to 4 bases, leaving 6 bases not matched to a gene. The CDR3 runs to 16 residues. The CDR3 region is CASSPGGLAGYNEQFF. The CDR3, as DNA: TGTGCCAGCTCACCAGGAGGGCTAGCGGGATACAATGAGCAGTTCTTC.

A remark on this clonotype: A read error may produce the germline difference seen at one junction end. This chain joins TRBV12-3 or TRBV12-4 and TRBJ1-5, with D unresolved. This CDR3 spans 16 amino acids. CDR3 sequence reads: CASSIAGEGSNQPQHF. The CDR3, as DNA: TGTGCCAGCAGTATAGCCGGGGAAGGGAGCAATCAGCCCCAGCATTTT.

The chain has TRBV5-1 and TRBJ2-1; no definite D call. CDR1 and CDR2 (germline): SGHRS, YFSETQ. CDR3 length: 13 amino acids. Trimming pared 4 bases from V and 5 bases from J, leaving 10 bases between. CDR3 in amino acids: CASSPLPDNEQFF. In nucleotides, the CDR3 is TGCGCCAGCAGCCCCCTCCCCGACAATGAGCAGTTCTTC.

The rearrangement joins TRBV6-1 to TRBJ1-1, with D possibly TRBD1 on 6 matching bases. The CDR3 spans 16 residues. Germline CDR1 and CDR2: MNHNS and SASEGT. Between the trimmed V and J ends, which lost 7 bases and 2 bases, there was a span of 20 bases. As DNA, the CDR3 is TGTGCCAGCACCCCAGACAGGTACCCAGCCAACACTGAAGCTTTCTTT. It specifies CASTPDRYPANTEAFF.

The chain carries TRBV28 and TRBJ2-2; no reliable D call. CDR1 is MDHEN, CDR2 SYDVKM, per germline. Trimming stripped 5 bases from V and 7 bases from J, with 14 bases between. The CDR3 spans 14 residues. In DNA form, the CDR3 reads TGTGCCAGCAGTATAGACACCTCAGGCGGGGAGCTGTTTTTT. The encoded protein is CASSIDTSGGELFF.

This sequence joins TRBV15 and TRBJ2-5; 8 nucleotides agree with TRBD2. Per the germline V gene, CDR1 is LNHNV and CDR2 is YYDKDF (reference sequence). The CDR3 is 17 amino acids. Unmatched junction bases numbered 12, after V lost 4 bases and J lost 2 bases. CDR3 residues: CATSTLWERGPQETQYF. CDR3 sequence (DNA): TGTGCCACCAGCACCCTTTGGGAGCGGGGGCCTCAAGAGACCCAGTACTTC.

The chain recombines TRBV27 with TRBJ2-7, with D possibly matching TRBD1 (6 bases). V lost 5 bases to trimming and J lost 5 bases, with 13 bases between them. Germline lookup yields CDR1 MNHEY and CDR2 SMNVEV (reference sequence). This CDR3 has 13 amino acids. This CDR3 reads CASSLNRVNEQYF. CDR3 DNA: TGTGCCAGCAGTCTAAACAGGGTCAACGAGCAGTACTTC.

This chain joins TRBV7-9 and TRBJ2-3; 9 bases match TRBD2. This CDR3 comprises 16 residues. Trimming at V came to 6 bases and at J to 2 bases, leaving 9 bases not matched to a gene. Germline-derived CDR1 and CDR2 are SEHNR and FQNEAQ (reference sequence). This CDR3 is CASSPKAGGSTDTQYF. CDR3 coding DNA: TGTGCCAGCAGTCCCAAAGCGGGAGGTTCCACAGATACGCAGTATTTT. The full variable domain, completed using reference TRBV7-9 and TRBJ2-3, is DTGVSQNPRHKITKRGQNVTFRCDPISEHNRLYWYRQTLGQGPEFLTYFQNEAQLEKSRLLSDRFSAERPKGSFSTLEIQRTEQGDSAMYLCASSPKAGGSTDTQYFGPGTRLTVL.

The chain recombines TRBV27 with TRBJ2-2; unclear D gene. Germline-derived CDR1 and CDR2 are MNHEY and SMNVEV (reference sequence). This CDR3 spans 11 amino acids. Deletions cut 5 bases from V and 7 bases from J, with 5 bases between. As DNA, the CDR3 is TGTGCCAGCAGTCTATACGGGGAGCTGTTTTTT. It is translated as CASSLYGELFF.

This chain uses TRBV19 with TRBJ1-1; 8 bases line up with TRBD1. V shed 6 bases and J 1 base; nucleotides not matched to a gene: 10. This CDR3 contains 16 residues. Germline V gene data show CDR1 as LNHDA and CDR2 as SQIVND (reference sequence). The CDR3 coding sequence is TGTGCCAGTAGGACAGGGGCGCTAGGTCGGAACACTGAAGCTTTCTTT. The encoded protein is CASRTGALGRNTEAFF.

The chain carries TRBV7-9 and TRBJ2-1, with unresolved D. CDR1 SEHNR and CDR2 FQNEAQ come from the germline V gene (reference sequence). The V and J ends lost 5 bases and 4 bases respectively, with 9 bases between them. This CDR3 region has 13 residues. In nucleotides, the CDR3 is TGTGCCAGCAGCCCCCAGAGTTACAATGAGCAGTTCTTC. Its translation: CASSPQSYNEQFF.

The chain employs TRBV27 and TRBJ2-1; 7 bases fit TRBD1. Trimming cost V 6 bases and J 10 bases; bases outside gene matches: 9. There are 13 residues in the CDR3. Germline CDR1 is MNHEY and CDR2 is SMNVEV (reference sequence). The CDR3 bases are TGTGCCAGCAGACCGGGACAGCCAGGGGAGCAGTTCTTC. Translating it yields CASRPGQPGEQFF.

This rearrangement joins TRBV7-8 to TRBJ2-1; 12 nucleotides line up with TRBD2. The CDR3 has 15 amino acids. Germline-derived CDR1 and CDR2 are SGHVS and FQNEAQ. With 7 bases clipped from V and 3 bases from J, the junction kept 4 bases outside the gene matches. The CDR3 DNA is TGTGCCAGCAACCTAGCGGGAGGGTACTACAATGAGCAGTTCTTC. As protein: CASNLAGGYYNEQFF.